The 9 T cell receptor beta chains listed next were all sequenced from one sample in a study of blood T cells in healthy people across ages. The use of a sample-barcoded 5' primer and a J-beta primer mix characterized a second PCR of roughly 6 to 11 cycles. Each CDR3 protein is one row after TCRdb ran MiXCR on the 5' RACE reads. Of approximately 2,000,000 distinct CDR3 sequences listed, about 39% are singletons. Sequences were obtained from blood. The source of these receptors is a human donor in good health.

This clonotype was seen only a few times. J is TRBJ2-3 and V is TRBV27; D gene ambiguous. CDR1 MNHEY and CDR2 SMNVEV come from the germline V gene (reference sequence). This CDR3 has 11 residues. V lost 8 bases to trimming and J lost 4 bases, with 7 bases between them. DNA of the CDR3: TGTGCCAGCCCGCCGGCAGATACGCAGTATTTT. As protein: CASPPADTQYF.

The rearrangement joins TRBV20-1 to TRBJ2-7; D might be TRBD1 or TRBD2, each matching 5 bases. The CDR3 length is 15 residues. Trimming left V 6 bases short and J 0 bases short, with 18 bases between. Germline-derived CDR1 and CDR2 are DFQATT and SNEGSKA (reference sequence). In DNA form, the CDR3 reads TGCAGTGCGACCCCATGGAGGACAATCTCCTACGAGCAGTACTTC. It codes for CSATPWRTISYEQYF.

This clonotype was counted only a few times. The chain carries TRBV4-3 and TRBJ2-7; D may be TRBD2 (5 bases). Germline V gives CDR1 LGHNA, CDR2 YSLEER. V gave up 2 bases and J gave up 3 bases, with 14 bases separating them. The CDR3 is 15 amino acids. CDR3 nucleotide sequence: TGCGCCAGCAGCCAAAGCGCCCTCGAGGGCTACGAGCAGTACTTC. Translation gives CASSQSALEGYEQYF.

This clonotype was picked up a small number of times. This chain links TRBV6-5 with TRBJ1-2, with D perhaps TRBD1 (6 bases). The CDR3 covers 11 residues. Trimming shortened V by 10 bases and J by 8 bases, and 14 bases separated the two germline ends. Germline lookup yields CDR1 MNHEY and CDR2 SVGAGI. The CDR3 sequence: CATGRGYGYTF. The DNA for the CDR3 is TGTGCCACAGGAAGGGGGTACGGCTACACCTTC.

In regard to this clonotype: One junction end disagrees with the germline gene, perhaps due to a read error. The chain links TRBV7-2 to TRBJ2-1, with 11 bases fitting TRBD1. The CDR3 spans 13 residues. Germline loops: CDR1 SGHTA, CDR2 FQGNSA. CDR3 in amino acids: CASSWTGGDERFF. CDR3 nucleotides: TGTGCCAGCAGCTGGACAGGGGGCGATGAGCGGTTCTTC.

This clonotype occurred a few times. The chain joins TRBV6-1 to TRBJ2-3; D uncertain. The V gene's germline CDR1 is MNHNS and CDR2 SASEGT. This CDR3 region has 12 residues. Trimming removed 1 base from V and 5 bases from J, with 4 bases in between. The CDR3 nucleotides are TGTGCCAGCAGTGAAGTTGTAGATACGCAGTATTTT. Its protein product is CASSEVVDTQYF.

The rearrangement uses TRBV7-3 and TRBJ2-1; no definite D call. V lost 5 bases and J 6 bases, leaving 11 bases between the germline ends. The CDR3 runs 13 residues. Looked up from germline, CDR1 is SGHTA and CDR2 is FQGTGA. CDR3 sequence (DNA): TGTGCCAGCAGCCAACCTTCTGGCAATGAGCAGTTCTTC. Residues: CASSQPSGNEQFF.

Comments on this clonotype: An end of the junction differs from the germline gene, which may be a read error. The chain's CDR3 is CSARDWDSLIYTF. DNA of the CDR3: TGCAGTGCTAGAGACTGGGACAGCCTTATCTACACCTTT. The chain combines TRBV20-1 with TRBJ1-2; 7 bases fit TRBD1. CDR1 and CDR2 (germline): DFQATT, SNEGSKA (reference sequence). There are 13 residues in the CDR3.

The gene calls are TRBV11-2 and TRBJ2-1, with TRBD2 identical over 15 bases. The V gene's germline CDR1 is SGHAT and CDR2 FQNNGV. The CDR3 is 18 amino acids. Germline trimming cut 6 bases from V and 6 bases from J; bases unmatched to any gene: 12. DNA of the CDR3: TGTGCCAGCAGACCCGGGACTAGCGGGGGGCCCTTGGCCAATGAGCAGTTCTTC. Its translation: CASRPGTSGGPLANEQFF.